Sequencing of this T cell receptor beta chain was carried out in a study of shared clonotypes between healthy human individuals. Study-wide points: Compared with memory subsets, naive subsets generally had larger estimated richness.

Several immunoSEQ plates received, in even portions, the genomic DNA of each subset. Libraries were prepared by immunoSEQ multiplex PCR; TCRdb keeps only in-frame clonotypes and omits some of them. The table includes 2 million to 3 million clones, roughly 93% detected once. CDR1 SGHTA and CDR2 FQGNSA come from the germline V gene. The CDR3 spans 13 residues. V dropped 5 bases and J dropped 5; count of bases not matched to a gene: 5. In the case of this clone: Its antigen is unknown.

This sequence originates from a man aged 18-30 years in good health. Some clones in this sample may be carry-over from other donors' samples. The chain employs TRBV7-2 and TRBJ1-2; 7 nucleotides line up with TRBD1. Sample: naive CD4+ T cells from PBMCs. Documented subset: CD45RA+ positively selected. CDR3 coding DNA: TGTGCCAGCAGCGTCAGGGGGAATTATGGCTACACCTTC. Translation gives CASSVRGNYGYTF. Together with reference TRBV7-2 and TRBJ1-2, the CDR3 gives the full variable domain: GAGVSQSPSNKVTEKGKDVELRCDPISGHTALYWYRQSLGQGLEFLIYFQGNSAPDKSGLPSDRFSAERTGGSVSTLTIQRTQQEDSAVYLCASSVRGNYGYTFGSGTRLTVV.